The 21 T cell receptor beta chains below all came from one sample that was sequenced in a study of T-cell memory formation after mild COVID-19. From the 5' RACE reads, TCRdb called clonotypes with MiXCR, one entry per CDR3 protein. The table has fewer than 150,000 distinct CDR3 sequences, approximately 15% seen once. The material sequenced was PBMCs or a T cell subset sorted from them (not recorded which). The receptors stem from a man in his late teens or twenties who had mild COVID-19 (a few samples of this study predate the infection). Cell type and time point are not known.

This clonotype was seen only a few times. V usage is TRBV20-1 and J usage is TRBJ2-7, with D unclear. The germline gives CDR1 DFQATT, CDR2 SNEGSKA (reference sequence). The V and J ends lost 2 bases and 3 bases respectively, with 5 bases between them. The CDR3 consists of 11 residues. CDR3 nucleotides: TGCAGTGCTAGAAAGGACTACGAGCAGTACGTC. Translated: CSARKDYEQYV.

This clonotype was seen a handful of times. The chain combines TRBV25-1 with TRBJ2-5; D remains ambiguous. Trimming took off 0 bases at V and 6 bases at J, with 2 bases between the two ends. The CDR3 is 11 amino acids. Germline CDR1 is MGHDK and CDR2 is SYGVNS. CDR3 nucleotides: TGTGCCAGCAGTGAATATCAGACCCAGTACTTC. Protein product: CASSEYQTQYF. Looking up the rest from reference TRBV25-1 and TRBJ2-5 gives the full variable domain: EADIYQTPRYLVIGTGKKITLECSQTMGHDKMYWYQQDPGMELHLIHYSYGVNSTEKGDLSSESTVSRIRTEHFPLTLESARPSHTSQYLCASSEYQTQYFGPGTRLLVL.

This clonotype was counted a few times. The rearrangement uses TRBV7-3 and TRBJ1-1, with no clear D. Deletions cut 1 base from V and 6 bases from J, with 12 bases between. CDR1 and CDR2 (germline): SGHTA, FQGTGA. The CDR3 runs 14 residues. This CDR3 reads CASSLNPAGAEAFF. The CDR3 coding sequence is TGTGCCAGCAGCTTAAACCCAGCAGGCGCTGAAGCTTTCTTT.

There are a few counts of this clonotype. This sequence joins TRBV2 and TRBJ1-5; no reliable D call. With 5 bases removed from V and 6 bases from J, the gap between germline ends came to 8 bases. From germline, CDR1 is SNHLY and CDR2 FYNNEI. The CDR3 runs 12 residues. CDR3 DNA: TGTGCCAGCAGTTCGGAACTTCAGCCCCAGCATTTT. Translating it yields CASSSELQPQHF.

In this sample, this clonotype turned up many times. This chain joins TRBV5-1 and TRBJ2-3; D could derive from TRBD1 or TRBD2 (6 bases each). The V gene lost 4 bases and the J gene lost 8 bases, with 17 bases spanning the gap. This CDR3 has 14 residues. The V gene's germline CDR1 is SGHRS and CDR2 YFSETQ. This CDR3 reads CASSTGDTGVTQYF. Written as DNA, the CDR3 is TGCGCCAGCAGCACGGGGGACACCGGCGTTACGCAGTATTTT.

This clonotype came up a few times. This sequence joins TRBV7-3 and TRBJ1-2; 7 nucleotides match TRBD1. Trimming took 5 bases from V and 5 from J; bases not matched to a gene: 11. CDR3 length: 15 residues. The germline V gene has CDR1 SGHTA and CDR2 FQGTGA. In nucleotides, the CDR3 is TGTGCCAGCAGCCCCGGGAGGGGGCTAACATATGGCTACACCTTC. Its translation is CASSPGRGLTYGYTF.

This chain uses TRBV28 with TRBJ2-3; D may correspond to TRBD1 or TRBD2 (5 bases each). In germline, CDR1 is MDHEN, CDR2 SYDVKM. V lost 6 bases to trimming and J lost 2 bases, with 15 bases between them. The CDR3 runs to 15 residues. Here the CDR3 reads CASSPGGRTTDTQYF. CDR3 sequence (DNA): TGTGCCAGCAGCCCTGGGGGACGGACCACAGATACGCAGTATTTT.

This clonotype was detected only a few times. The rearrangement uses TRBV12-3 or TRBV12-4 and TRBJ2-3; TRBD2 agrees at 13 bases. This CDR3 has 12 residues. Germline trimming cut 10 bases from V and 11 bases from J; bases unmatched to any gene: 6. CDR3 coding DNA: TGTGCCACCGCCACTAGCGGGGGGGGGCAGTATTTT. Translation gives CATATSGGGQYF.

The chain combines TRBV5-6 with TRBJ1-2; D is perhaps TRBD1 (5 bases). Germline-derived CDR1 and CDR2 are SGHDT and YYEEEE. Trimming stripped 4 bases from V and 8 bases from J, with 15 bases between. This CDR3 has 13 residues. Here the CDR3 reads CASSAGPGKGYTF. The CDR3 DNA follows: TGTGCCAGCAGCGCGGGACCCGGGAAGGGCTACACCTTC. The whole variable domain, remainder taken from reference TRBV5-6 and TRBJ1-2, is DAGVTQSPTHLIKTRGQQVTLRCSPKSGHDTVSWYQQALGQGPQFIFQYYEEEERQRGNFPDRFSGHQFPNYSSELNVNALLLGDSALYLCASSAGPGKGYTFGSGTRLTVV.

The chain joins TRBV7-2 to TRBJ1-6, with TRBD1 matching 8 bases. CDR1 and CDR2 from the germline V gene are SGHTA and FQGNSA. This CDR3 has 15 amino acids. The V gene end was trimmed by 1 base and the J gene end by 8 bases; junction bases not matched to a gene: 4. The CDR3 DNA reads TGTGCCAGCAGCTTAGACGGACAGGGATATTCACCCCTCCACTTT. It codes for CASSLDGQGYSPLHF.

This clonotype was counted between two and nine times. The chain employs TRBV20-1 and TRBJ2-1; 8 bases map to TRBD1. This CDR3 contains 13 residues. J lost 5 bases, V lost 5 bases, and 5 bases had no gene match. Germline V gene data show CDR1 as DFQATT and CDR2 as SNEGSKA (reference sequence). The CDR3 DNA is TGCAGTGCTGGGACAGGAATAGACAATGAGCAGTTCTTC. It yields the protein CSAGTGIDNEQFF.

This chain connects TRBV20-1 to TRBJ2-7; no definite D call. Per the germline V gene, CDR1 is DFQATT and CDR2 is SNEGSKA (reference sequence). V lost 6 bases and J 2 bases, leaving 20 bases between the germline ends. The CDR3 is 15 residues long. The CDR3 sequence is CSARNTWEGAYEQYV. CDR3 bases: TGCAGTGCCAGAAATACGTGGGAAGGAGCCTACGAGCAGTACGTC.

This clonotype was observed a few times. The genes are TRBV7-9 and TRBJ1-6; the D is unclear. Germline CDR1 and CDR2: SEHNR and FQNEAQ (reference sequence). The CDR3 runs 13 residues. Between the trimmed V and J ends, which lost 4 bases and 10 bases, there was a span of 11 bases. The CDR3 coding sequence is TGTGCCAGCAGCTCCACTCAAGGGTCACCCCTCCACTTT. Translation: CASSSTQGSPLHF.

The chain uses TRBV4-2 and TRBJ2-6, with TRBD2 matching 12 bases. The length of the CDR3 is 18 residues. CDR1 is LGHNA, CDR2 YNFKEQ, per germline. The junction had 4 bases not matched to a gene; V was cut back by 0 bases and J by 4 bases. CDR3 sequence: CASSQDLAGGLGANVLTF. CDR3 nucleotide sequence: TGTGCCAGCAGCCAAGATCTAGCGGGGGGGCTCGGGGCCAACGTCCTGACTTTC.

The chain links TRBV12-3 or TRBV12-4 to TRBJ2-5; no clear D. This CDR3 is 13 amino acids long. V lost 2 bases, J lost 5 bases, and 9 bases lay in between. This chain's CDR3 is CASSLRVQETQYF. CDR3 sequence (DNA): TGTGCCAGCAGTTTACGCGTTCAGGAGACCCAGTACTTC.

This clonotype was counted a few times. The chain uses TRBV4-1 and TRBJ1-1; tentatively, D is TRBD1 (5 bases). Germline V gives CDR1 MGHRA, CDR2 YSYEKL. V shed 3 bases and J shed 1 base, with 12 bases lying between them. The CDR3 extends over 15 amino acids. CDR3 loop: CASSQGDSRNTEAFF. CDR3 coding DNA: TGCGCCAGCAGCCAGGGGGACTCACGGAACACTGAAGCTTTCTTT.

This clonotype was counted only a few times. V and J are TRBV20-1 and TRBJ1-5; D is ambiguous. Germline assignment: CDR1 DFQATT and CDR2 SNEGSKA (reference sequence). V was trimmed by 4 bases and J by 2 bases, leaving 12 bases between them. The CDR3 consists of 14 residues. CDR3 loop: CSATQNSGNQPQHF. CDR3 sequence (DNA): TGCAGTGCTACTCAGAACTCGGGCAATCAGCCCCAGCATTTT.

This clonotype was recorded a few times. The chain combines TRBV3-1 with TRBJ2-3; no reliable D call. The CDR3 sequence is 14 residues long. Trimming left V 2 bases short and J 3 bases short, with 9 bases between. The V gene's germline CDR1 is LGHDT and CDR2 YNNKEL (reference sequence). The CDR3 region has the DNA TGTGCCAGCAGCCAACGTCCCGGTACAGATACGCAGTATTTT. This codes for CASSQRPGTDTQYF.

The chain has TRBV15 and TRBJ2-7; unclear D gene. The CDR3 totals 14 residues. CDR1 is LNHNV, CDR2 YYDKDF, per germline (reference sequence). V lost 0 bases, J lost 4 bases, and 10 bases lay in between. CDR3 coding DNA: TGTGCCACCAGCAGAGATAGGGCAGCTTACGAGCAGTACTTC. It encodes CATSRDRAAYEQYF.

The chain has TRBV12-3 or TRBV12-4 and TRBJ1-6; no clear D. The CDR3 is 13 residues long. V lost 8 bases to trimming and J lost 6 bases, with 11 bases between them. The CDR3 loop is CASGGSVNSPLHF. The CDR3 coding sequence is TGTGCCAGCGGCGGGTCCGTTAATTCACCCCTCCACTTT.

This clonotype appeared a few times. The rearrangement uses TRBV20-1 and TRBJ2-5, with D possibly matching TRBD1 (6 bases). Trimming cost V 0 bases and J 2 bases, with 13 bases left between them. Germline CDR1 and CDR2: DFQATT and SNEGSKA (reference sequence). There are 15 residues in the CDR3. CDR3 nucleotides: TGCAGTGCTAGAGATCCCCAGAGGGGGCAAGAGACCCAGTACTTC. This codes for CSARDPQRGQETQYF.